This TCR beta chain was observed in a study of shared T cell receptors in the human thymus (dated by TCRdb to 2020 to 2023). In the study overall: The study examined how self-reactive, shared T-cell receptor alpha chains are generated in the human thymus.

Libraries were constructed by the immunoSEQ multiplex PCR assay. The table was pulled from immuneACCESS by TCRdb, which kept in-frame rearrangements only. Such tables lose some clones; where checked, under half of the loss comes from unresolved V genes, and the rest has no known cause. Here the sample has some 700,000 clones; roughly 90% occur a single time. The ten largest clonotypes hold roughly 0.0097% of the sample. V gives up 2 bases and J gives up 3 bases, and the segment between their germline ends measures 17 bases. The germline V gene (reference sequence) specifies MNHEY as CDR1 and SMNVEV as CDR2. From its cysteine to its phenylalanine, the CDR3 spans 16 amino acids. Only the CDR3 region is kept as DNA, spanning 48 bases read in frame from base 1. Concerning this clone itself: Its antigen specificity is not known. No quality values exist for individual bases; no much larger clone is one base distant.

This same sample was also part of a study on human thymus T cells. The second study also describes: Donors were immunologically healthy infants undergoing open corrective cardiac surgery for congenital heart defects in Finland. Thymus tissue was collected as surgical resects that were removed during corrective cardiac surgery. Usage of V and J gene segments appeared to be biased in both the thymic and the peripheral blood repertoires. According to the related research, thymic TCR repertoires were highly overlapping among unrelated individuals. The study described the TCR alpha and beta repertoires in under ten infant thymus samples and a few matching peripheral blood samples. The infant donors were about 7 to 244 days old, and the cohort included six males and two females. After being mechanically released from the tissue, thymocytes were kept at -70 degrees C in pellets of about 9.5-30 million cells. Genomic DNA was extracted from frozen cell pellets with a QIAsymphony instrument. The immunoSEQ multiplex PCR assay was used to amplify the TCRB and TCRAD loci from a standardized quantity of quality-controlled genomic DNA. The amplicons covered the V(D)J region and were long enough to include the CDR3 and to identify the V and J genes. Through the commercial immunoSEQ service, the amplicons were sequenced on an Illumina platform. Primer bias and sequencing errors were corrected as previously described, and TCRAD and TCRB were defined on the basis of the IMGT database. Repertoires were analysed with immunoSEQ Analyzer 3.0 and VDJTools, covering basic statistics, V/J segment usage, diversity estimates, rarefaction and pairwise overlap. Diversity was estimated with Chao1, ChaoE, Efron-Thisted, Shannon and inverse Simpson indices, and also on datasets down-sampled to the smallest sample. Repertoire overlap was assessed by strict matching of CDR3 nucleotide sequence, V gene and J gene, and clustering was done by Jaccard-based multidimensional scaling. Thymus samples yielded on average roughly 800,000 unique TCRB clonotypes, compared with 75,000 to 85,000 from blood samples.

The clonotype comes from a boy in the first two years of life with a congenital heart defect. Donor details come from another sample of the same person, matched by shared clones. The chain links TRBV27 with TRBJ2-7; the D gene is possibly TRBD2, with 6 bases matching. The specimen was thymocytes. This receptor has the CDR3 CASSLRSQGGDYEQYF. The sequenced DNA is TGTGCCAGCAGTTTAAGATCCCAGGGAGGCGACTACGAGCAGTACTTC.